A single T cell receptor (beta chain) is shown here with its context. The antigen remains undetermined. These data originate in a study of OX40 agonist ivuxolimab in advanced cancers. Study outcomes and limitations: Relative to CD4+ cells, CD8+ T cells on average had more expanded clones.

The data were produced by immunoSEQ multiplex PCR, yet TCRdb's version contains in-frame clones alone and is incomplete. The sample lists around 70,000 clones, roughly 85% seen once, with approximately 3.7% in the top ten. The receptor's source is an adult with an advanced solid tumor such as melanoma, head and neck, liver or kidney cancer. Sequencing was performed on CD4+ or CD8+ T cells sorted from blood, taken in a trial of the OX40 agonist ivuxolimab.

The CDR3, as DNA: TGTGCCAGATCGGACAGGGGGCCCAATCAGCCCCAGCATTTT. Its translation is CARSDRGPNQPQHF. The chain carries TRBV30 and TRBJ1-5; 11 positions agree with TRBD1. The CDR3 spans 14 residues. CDR1 GTSNPN and CDR2 SVGIG come from the germline V gene (reference sequence). J was trimmed by 3 bases and V by 8 bases; bases with no gene match: 6.